One and the same sample provided the 9 T cell receptor beta chains below, sequenced in a study of blood T cell dynamics during melanoma immunotherapy. The sample's time point: week 3, after first cycle of checkpoint inhibitor. TCRdb's copy holds only in-frame clones and misses some; the assay was immunoSEQ multiplex PCR. The data hold about 15,000 clones, with 92% observed a single time. The sequenced sample was blood, obtained from a patient treated with checkpoint blockade. The source is a human donor with melanoma.

The rearrangement uses TRBV7-9 and TRBJ2-1, with 9 bases aligning to TRBD2. The CDR3 length is 16 residues. The junction had 11 bases not matched to a gene; V was cut back by 5 bases and J by 6 bases. The germline CDR1 and CDR2 sequences are SEHNR and FQNEAQ (reference sequence). As DNA, the CDR3 is TGTGCCAGCAGCCCTTTAGGAGCGGGAGGTAGCAATGAGCAGTTCTTC. Its protein product is CASSPLGAGGSNEQFF.

The CDR3 DNA reads TGTGCCAGCAGTTTAGGCCGGGGCTTGGATGAGCAGTTCTTC. This translates into CASSLGRGLDEQFF. The rearrangement joins TRBV27 to TRBJ2-1, with D perhaps TRBD1 or TRBD2 (5 bases each). From germline, CDR1 is MNHEY and CDR2 SMNVEV (reference sequence). V was shortened by 2 bases and J by 8 bases, with 13 bases between the two germline ends. The CDR3 is 14 residues long.

The gene calls are TRBV6-6 and TRBJ1-2; D is perhaps TRBD1 (6 bases). Trimming removed 7 bases at V and 4 bases at J, with 16 bases between. The CDR3 length is 14 residues. Germline lookup yields CDR1 MNHNY and CDR2 SVGAGI (reference sequence). The DNA of the CDR3 is TGTGCCAGCAAAGACCGGGGGCATAGCTATGGCTACACCTTC. Amino acid sequence: CASKDRGHSYGYTF.

The V and J genes are TRBV29-1 and TRBJ2-1; TRBD2 matches 7 bases. This CDR3 comprises 12 residues. CDR1 and CDR2 from the germline V gene are SQVTM and ANQGSEA. The V and J ends lost 7 bases and 5 bases, in that order; junction bases with no gene match: 5. The CDR3 loop reads CSGGGYDNEQFF. The DNA for the CDR3 is TGCAGCGGGGGGGGATATGACAATGAGCAGTTCTTC.

The chain carries TRBV2 and TRBJ2-3; D possibly matches TRBD1 or TRBD2 (5 bases each). This CDR3 contains 15 residues. V was pared by 6 bases and J by 3 bases, with 16 bases between. CDR1 is SNHLY, CDR2 FYNNEI, per germline. As DNA, the CDR3 is TGTGCCAGCAGAGAGGGACCCCACGGGACAGATACGCAGTATTTT. This sequence encodes CASREGPHGTDTQYF.

The chain couples TRBV11-3 to TRBJ1-1, with D perhaps matching TRBD1 (6 bases). Trimming pared 1 base from V and 3 bases from J, leaving 12 bases between. This CDR3 is built from 15 residues. Looked up from germline, CDR1 is SGHNT and CDR2 is YENEEA. In DNA form, the CDR3 reads TGTGCCAGCAGCTTAGTCCGGGGGGCGTACACTGAAGCTTTCTTT. This sequence encodes CASSLVRGAYTEAFF.

This sequence joins TRBV9 and TRBJ1-5; tentative D call: TRBD1 (5 bases). CDR1 is SGDLS, CDR2 YYNGEE, per germline. CDR3 length: 13 amino acids. V was clipped by 3 bases and J by 5 bases, with 9 bases between them. CDR3 sequence reads: CASSGLTDQPQHF. CDR3 DNA sequence: TGTGCCAGCAGCGGGTTGACAGATCAGCCCCAGCATTTT.

This clone was detected a few times. The V gene is TRBV7-8, the J gene TRBJ1-6; no firm D call. The CDR3 is 15 amino acids. V shed 3 bases and J shed 6 bases, with 12 bases lying between them. Germline-derived CDR1 and CDR2 are SGHVS and FQNEAQ. In DNA form, the CDR3 reads TGTGCCAGCAGCTTCGCACGCGGGAGTAATTCACCCCTCCACTTT. It is translated as CASSFARGSNSPLHF.

The gene calls are TRBV30 and TRBJ2-7; D is uncertain. This CDR3 region has 15 residues. V shed 4 bases and J shed 3 bases, with 19 bases lying between them. Germline-derived CDR1 and CDR2 are GTSNPN and SVGIG (reference sequence). The CDR3 nucleotides are TGTGCCTGGACTGTACAGATCGGCAGGAGCTACGAGCAGTACTTC. Translated, it gives CAWTVQIGRSYEQYF.